This is a list of T cell receptor beta chains from one sample in a study of multiple sclerosis patients with progressive multifocal leukoencephalopathy. TCRdb's copy holds only in-frame clones and misses some; the assay was immunoSEQ multiplex PCR. The sample carries roughly 30,000 clones, about 88% recorded once. Material: PBMCs. Receptor source: a human donor with multiple sclerosis. Both conserved end residues are part of each CDR3. A clone size is listed for some rows: how often the clone was seen (once, few, many), or a class if it is expanded.

J gene | V gene | clone size | CDR3 protein
TRBJ2-3 | TRBV29-1 | . | CSVGQATDTQYF
TRBJ1-2 | TRBV29-1 | . | CSATGQGRAGYTF
TRBJ2-1 | TRBV4-3 | . | CASSQDTRAVHEQFF
TRBJ2-2 | TRBV18 | . | CASSPLVLSGSDTGELFF
TRBJ1-2 | TRBV7-9 | . | CASSLGPQHGYTF
TRBJ1-5 | TRBV27 | . | CASSPRGQGANSNQPQHF
TRBJ1-3 | TRBV5-6 | . | CASSFQPAGFGNTIYF
TRBJ2-7 | TRBV6-1 | . | CASSSGTREQYF
TRBJ2-1 | TRBV7-2 | . | CASSLVVAGGPGEQFF
TRBJ2-5 | TRBV5-1 | . | CASSWQSGRAETQYF
TRBJ1-4 | TRBV9 | . | CASSSTVNTNEKLFF
TRBJ2-2 | TRBV28 | . | CASGRLVGSTGELFF
TRBJ2-2 | TRBV7-9 | . | CASSLLGQPNTGELFF
TRBJ1-2 | TRBV6-5 | . | CASSSNNYGYTF
TRBJ1-4 | TRBV7-9 | . | CASSSTGSNEKLFF
TRBJ2-2 | TRBV9 | . | CAVGTDTGELFF
TRBJ1-1 | TRBV4-2 | . | CASSQEGQGKTEAFF
TRBJ2-1 | TRBV5-6 | . | CASSFGGAGINEQFF
. | TRBV5-4 | . | CASSLLAGPYEQYF
TRBJ2-7 | TRBV19 | . | CASSSGTDPYEQYF
TRBJ2-5 | TRBV6-5 | . | CASSGTGKGETQYF
TRBJ2-1 | TRBV7-9 | . | CASSPRTGGPYNEQFF
TRBJ2-1 | TRBV2 | . | CASTGRGSYNEQFF
TRBJ1-5 | TRBV7-2 | . | CASSSEQGMGSQHF
TRBJ1-6 | TRBV5-4 | . | CASSAGTGGDYNSPLHF
TRBJ1-2 | TRBV2 | . | CASSAGAYGYTF
TRBJ1-5 | TRBV19 | . | CASTDIAFYSNQPQHF
TRBJ2-2 | TRBV6-5 | . | CASSYSGYGNTGELFF
TRBJ1-1 | TRBV29-1 | once | CSAETVNTEAFF
TRBJ1-4 | TRBV30 | . | CACPYGAGGGEKLFF
TRBJ1-1 | TRBV28 | . | CASSSLWGQGLNTEAFF
TRBJ2-1 | TRBV6-5 | . | CASGASGEYEQFF
TRBJ2-1 | TRBV18 | . | CASSPPASNEQFF
TRBJ2-7 | TRBV5-1 | . | CASSSGRGGNEQYF
TRBJ1-2 | TRBV5-8 | few | CASSLQEGIDGYTF
TRBJ2-3 | TRBV6-5 | . | CAGSYSGGRDTQYF
TRBJ2-1 | TRBV6-1 | . | CASSEGGSTMIGFF